The 21 T cell receptor beta chains in this list originate from one sample, sequenced in a study of Ad26.COV2.S vaccination and SARS-CoV-2 variants. Treatment given: about 20 received Ad26.COV2.S at low or high dose, single or two shots; a few received placebo; per-sample allocation not given. Vaccine and placebo recipients were sampled on day 63 after the first injection. Measured with immunoSEQ multiplex PCR; TCRdb has only the in-frame clones, and not every one. The table shows some 480,000 clones, with around 88% occurring only once. The sample in question was peripheral blood, obtained in a trial of Ad26.COV2.S vaccine versus placebo. These TCRs come from a person aged 18-60 years who received the Ad26.COV2.S COVID-19 vaccine or a placebo.

The J gene is TRBJ2-2, the V gene TRBV11-3, with D unresolved. Trimming left V 3 bases short and J 0 bases short, with 11 bases between. Germline lookup yields CDR1 SGHNT and CDR2 YENEEA. This CDR3 comprises 16 residues. The CDR3 sequence is CASSLEIGPNTGELFF. As DNA, the CDR3 is TGTGCCAGCAGCTTGGAGATCGGCCCGAACACCGGGGAGCTGTTTTTT.

The V and J genes are TRBV27 and TRBJ1-2, with TRBD1 matching 7 bases. Trimming removed 2 bases from V and 5 bases from J; junction bases left unmatched: 8. Germline loops: CDR1 MNHEY, CDR2 SMNVEV (reference sequence). The CDR3 sequence is 15 residues long. The CDR3 sequence: CASSLMGDSSYGYTF. The CDR3, as DNA: TGTGCCAGCAGTTTAATGGGGGACAGTAGTTATGGCTACACCTTC.

The chain is built from TRBV5-8 and TRBJ2-5; perhaps D is TRBD1 or TRBD2 (5 bases each). V lost 5 bases and J lost 3, with 17 bases in between. This CDR3 has 15 residues. The germline gives CDR1 SGHTS, CDR2 YDEGEE. The CDR3 sequence: CASRFPGPRKETQYF. The CDR3 bases are TGTGCCAGCAGGTTTCCGGGACCGCGGAAAGAGACCCAGTACTTC.

V gene TRBV4-1 combines with J gene TRBJ2-7; unclear D gene. The CDR3 sequence is 13 residues long. V was trimmed by 3 bases and J by 3 bases, leaving 9 bases between them. Germline loops: CDR1 MGHRA, CDR2 YSYEKL. CDR3 coding DNA: TGCGCCAGCAGCCAGCCAGGAATCTACGAGCAGTACTTC. Translated: CASSQPGIYEQYF.

The V call is TRBV7-2, the J call TRBJ1-4, with D unresolved. CDR1 and CDR2 from the germline V gene are SGHTA and FQGNSA. V lost 0 bases and J 0 bases, leaving 8 bases between the germline ends. This CDR3 region has 16 residues. CDR3 residues: CASSLATPATNEKLFF. CDR3 nucleotides: TGTGCCAGCAGCTTAGCGACACCTGCAACTAATGAAAAACTGTTTTTT.

This clone is a singleton in its sample. The chain carries TRBV28 and TRBJ2-1; 11 positions match TRBD2. Trimming at V came to 7 bases and at J to 7 bases, leaving 12 bases not matched to a gene. The CDR3 totals 16 residues. Germline V gene lookup returns CDR1 MDHEN and CDR2 SYDVKM. The CDR3 reads CASTVSTSGSRNEQFF. The DNA for the CDR3 is TGTGCCAGCACCGTAAGCACTAGCGGGAGTCGAAATGAGCAGTTCTTC. The variable domain in full, completed from reference TRBV28 and TRBJ2-1, reads DVKVTQSSRYLVKRTGEKVFLECVQDMDHENMFWYRQDPGLGLRLIYFSYDVKMKEKGDIPEGYSVSREKKERFSLILESASTNQTSMYLCASTVSTSGSRNEQFFGPGTRLTVL.

For this clone: Other nucleotide sequences from this sample produce the same CDR3. The CDR3 loop is CASSPPIPGELFF. The DNA for the CDR3 is TGTGCCAGTAGTCCACCAATACCCGGGGAGCTGTTTTTT. The chain links TRBV19 to TRBJ2-2, with D unclear. Germline CDR1 is LNHDA and CDR2 is SQIVND (reference sequence). Trimming took off 5 bases at V and 6 bases at J, with 10 bases between the two ends. The CDR3 consists of 13 residues.

This chain connects TRBV7-9 to TRBJ1-2; TRBD1 agrees at 12 bases. Germline assignment: CDR1 SEHNR and CDR2 FQNEAQ (reference sequence). With V trimmed by 5 bases and J by 6 bases, 7 bases remained unmatched. The CDR3 covers 15 residues. CDR3 region: CASSHGTGGSHGYTF. CDR3 DNA: TGTGCCAGCAGCCACGGGACAGGGGGCTCTCATGGCTACACCTTC.

The table lists this clone with many counts. Other DNA sequences in this specimen translate into the identical CDR3. V is TRBV5-1 and J is TRBJ1-2, with D perhaps TRBD1 (6 bases). Trimming removed 0 bases from V and 6 bases from J, with 6 bases in between. The CDR3 loop spans 12 amino acids. CDR1 is SGHRS and CDR2 is YFSETQ in the germline V gene. This chain's CDR3 is CASSLDRDGYTF. CDR3 sequence (DNA): TGCGCCAGCAGCTTGGACAGGGATGGCTACACCTTC.

V is TRBV2 and J is TRBJ1-2, with D maybe TRBD1 (5 bases). This CDR3 comprises 13 residues. The germline gives CDR1 SNHLY, CDR2 FYNNEI. The V gene lost 5 bases and the J gene lost 7 bases, with 14 bases spanning the gap. The CDR3 DNA is TGTGCCAGCAGTCCCCGGGACCGTTTTGGCTACACCTTC. Its protein is CASSPRDRFGYTF. The full variable domain, completed using reference TRBV2 and TRBJ1-2, is EPEVTQTPSHQVTQMGQEVILRCVPISNHLYFYWYRQILGQKVEFLVSFYNNEISEKSEIFDDQFSVERPDGSNFTLKIRSTKLEDSAMYFCASSPRDRFGYTFGSGTRLTVV.

V gene TRBV3-1 (or the pseudogene TRBV3-2) combines with J gene TRBJ1-1; D not resolved. CDR3 size: 15 residues. V lost 0 bases and J 5 bases, leaving 13 bases between the germline ends. The germline V gene has CDR1 LGHDT and CDR2 YNNKEL (reference sequence). This chain's CDR3 is CASSQDVMFGTEAFF. The CDR3 bases are TGTGCCAGCAGCCAAGATGTCATGTTTGGGACTGAAGCTTTCTTT.

The V call is TRBV30, the J call TRBJ2-5, with a weak D call TRBD2 (6 bases). Germline V gene lookup returns CDR1 GTSNPN and CDR2 SVGIG (reference sequence). Trimming took off 3 bases at V and 4 bases at J, with 15 bases between the two ends. CDR3 length: 14 residues. In DNA, the CDR3 is TGTGCCTGGAGATTGGCGGGGTTTGGAGAGACCCAGTACTTC. This codes for CAWRLAGFGETQYF.

The CDR3, as DNA: TGTGCCAGCAGCCGGTCTCAGGGGGGATTCTACGAGCAGTACTTC. This translates into CASSRSQGGFYEQYF. This chain connects TRBV28 to TRBJ2-7; D may be TRBD1 (7 bases). V was clipped by 6 bases and J by 3 bases, with 18 bases between them. Germline assignment: CDR1 MDHEN and CDR2 SYDVKM. The CDR3 is made up of 15 amino acids.

The chain joins TRBV3-1 (or the pseudogene TRBV3-2) to TRBJ2-3, with 11 nucleotides matching TRBD2. After removal of 0 bases from V and 4 bases from J, the junction contained 9 bases not matched to a gene. CDR1 LGHDT and CDR2 YNNKEL come from the germline V gene (reference sequence). CDR3 length equals 18 residues. The CDR3 DNA is TGTGCCAGCAGCCAAGATCTATTGAGACTAGCGGGATCAGATACGCAGTATTTT. Its translation is CASSQDLLRLAGSDTQYF.

The V call is TRBV28, the J call TRBJ1-5; D is unclear. This CDR3 is 13 amino acids long. CDR1 and CDR2 (germline): MDHEN, SYDVKM. Trimming left V 7 bases short and J 8 bases short, with 15 bases between. CDR3 residues: CASKGRRFEPQHF. CDR3 nucleotide sequence: TGTGCCAGCAAAGGAAGGAGGTTCGAGCCCCAGCATTTT. The full variable domain, its missing parts supplied by reference TRBV28 and TRBJ1-5, is DVKVTQSSRYLVKRTGEKVFLECVQDMDHENMFWYRQDPGLGLRLIYFSYDVKMKEKGDIPEGYSVSREKKERFSLILESASTNQTSMYLCASKGRRFEPQHFGDGTRLSIL.

This clone was observed a single time. The rearrangement links TRBV9 to TRBJ1-5, with TRBD1 as a possible D gene (6 bases). CDR3 length: 13 residues. The ends were cut back, 5 bases at V and 2 bases at J, with 8 bases in the middle. Germline V gene data show CDR1 as SGDLS and CDR2 as YYNGEE. The CDR3 protein is CASSRTGNQPQHF. The CDR3 region has the DNA TGTGCCAGCAGTCGGACAGGCAATCAGCCCCAGCATTTT.

The J gene is TRBJ1-5, the V gene TRBV5-6, with D tentatively TRBD1 (5 bases). Germline CDR1 and CDR2: SGHDT and YYEEEE. The CDR3 covers 17 residues. Trimming stripped 1 base from V and 0 bases from J, with 14 bases between. The CDR3 nucleotides read TGTGCCAGCAGCTTGATGAGGGGACCAAATAGCAATCAGCCCCAGCATTTT. This sequence encodes CASSLMRGPNSNQPQHF. Using reference TRBV5-6 and TRBJ1-5 for the parts outside the CDR3, the full variable domain is DAGVTQSPTHLIKTRGQQVTLRCSPKSGHDTVSWYQQALGQGPQFIFQYYEEEERQRGNFPDRFSGHQFPNYSSELNVNALLLGDSALYLCASSLMRGPNSNQPQHFGDGTRLSIL.

The rearrangement links TRBV6-5 to TRBJ1-5, with no clear D. CDR1 is MNHEY, CDR2 SVGAGI, per germline. Trimming took 7 bases from V and 2 from J, leaving 15 bases between them. The length of the CDR3 is 15 residues. CDR3 amino acids: CASTNRYPGNQPQHF. In nucleotides, the CDR3 is TGTGCCAGCACCAACCGGTACCCGGGCAATCAGCCCCAGCATTTT.

CDR3 sequence: CASSLYATEAFF. The CDR3 DNA follows: TGTGCCAGCAGCTTGTATGCCACTGAAGCTTTCTTT. J is TRBJ1-1 and V is TRBV5-4; D is undetermined. The V gene's germline CDR1 is SGHNT and CDR2 YYREEE (reference sequence). V lost 1 base and J lost 4, with 5 bases in between. The CDR3 is 12 residues long.

The V gene is TRBV6-4, the J gene TRBJ2-1; 8 bases match TRBD2. CDR3 size: 16 residues. V shed 4 bases, J shed 2 bases, and the junction held 7 bases outside the gene matches. Germline V gives CDR1 MRHNA, CDR2 SNTAGT. CDR3 protein: CASSAKSGSPYNEQFF. The DNA of the CDR3 is TGTGCCAGCAGTGCCAAAAGCGGGAGTCCCTACAATGAGCAGTTCTTC.

This chain links TRBV28 with TRBJ1-3; no reliable D call. Trimming took off 3 bases at V and 4 bases at J, with 7 bases between the two ends. This CDR3 is built from 13 residues. CDR1 and CDR2 (germline): MDHEN, SYDVKM. For the CDR3, the DNA is TGTGCCAGCAGTTTGATGGACGGAAACACCATATATTTT. It codes for CASSLMDGNTIYF.